The 21 T cell receptor beta chains below were found in one sample sequenced in a study of shared clonotypes between healthy human individuals. Assay: immunoSEQ multiplex PCR; the TCRdb copy retains only in-frame clones and omits some. The sample yields 520,000 or so clones, 75% to 85% seen once. Sequencing was done on a sample of PBMCs. The source is a woman aged 40-49 years in good health. Some clones in this sample may be carry-over from other donors' samples.

This clone turned up a few times. V usage is TRBV7-9 and J usage is TRBJ1-3, with 10 bases lining up with TRBD1. J was trimmed by 2 bases and V by 5 bases; bases with no gene match: 12. This CDR3 has 18 residues. Per germline, CDR1 SEHNR and CDR2 FQNEAQ (reference sequence). The CDR3 DNA is TGTGCCAGCAGCACCGCCCGACAGGGGGCTAGGGCTGGAAACACCATATATTTT. It translates to CASSTARQGARAGNTIYF.

The rearrangement uses TRBV9 and TRBJ2-1, with TRBD2 matching 8 bases. CDR3 size: 17 residues. V lost 4 bases and J lost 4; bases outside the gene matches: 13. Per the germline V gene, CDR1 is SGDLS and CDR2 is YYNGEE. CDR3: CASSPPWGTRTYNEQFF. Written as DNA, the CDR3 is TGTGCCAGCAGCCCACCCTGGGGGACTAGGACTTACAATGAGCAGTTCTTC.

The V gene is TRBV28, the J gene TRBJ2-7; D possibly matches TRBD1 or TRBD2 (5 bases each). Trimming removed 6 bases from V and 9 bases from J, with 15 bases in between. Germline CDR1 is MDHEN and CDR2 is SYDVKM. This CDR3 comprises 12 residues. The CDR3 sequence: CASSTGTLGQYF. The CDR3 coding sequence is TGTGCCAGCAGCACCGGGACGCTCGGGCAGTACTTC.

J is TRBJ2-7 and V is TRBV5-1, with 9 bases fitting TRBD2. Germline lookup yields CDR1 SGHRS and CDR2 YFSETQ. After removal of 5 bases from V and 0 bases from J, the junction contained 6 bases not matched to a gene. The CDR3 is made up of 15 amino acids. CDR3 DNA: TGCGCCAGCAGACCCTTAGCGGGAGCCTCCTACGAGCAGTACTTC. It is translated as CASRPLAGASYEQYF.

This chain connects TRBV6-5 to TRBJ2-1, with D possibly TRBD2 on 5 matching bases. Germline V gene sequence: CDR1 MNHEY, CDR2 SVGAGI. Trimming pared 8 bases from V and 4 bases from J, leaving 9 bases between. This CDR3 spans 12 amino acids. CDR3 region: CASGRGYNEQFF. The DNA for the CDR3 is TGTGCCAGCGGGAGAGGATACAATGAGCAGTTCTTC.

The genes are TRBV7-3 and TRBJ2-5; no reliable D call. The V end was cut by 5 bases, the J end by 0 bases, with 10 bases between. From germline, CDR1 is SGHTA and CDR2 FQGTGA. The CDR3 sequence is 14 residues long. This CDR3 reads CASSLSRDQETQYF. The CDR3, as DNA: TGTGCCAGCAGCCTATCCCGGGACCAAGAGACCCAGTACTTC.

J is TRBJ2-5 and V is TRBV7-2; either TRBD1 or TRBD2 may fit D (5 bases each). V lost 2 bases and J 5 bases, leaving 12 bases between the germline ends. The germline V gene has CDR1 SGHTA and CDR2 FQGNSA. The CDR3 contains 14 residues. The CDR3 region has the DNA TGTGCCAGCAGCTTACGTGGGGGATGGGAGACCCAGTACTTC. It is translated as CASSLRGGWETQYF. Together with reference TRBV7-2 and TRBJ2-5, the CDR3 gives the full variable domain: GAGVSQSPSNKVTEKGKDVELRCDPISGHTALYWYRQSLGQGLEFLIYFQGNSAPDKSGLPSDRFSAERTGGSVSTLTIQRTQQEDSAVYLCASSLRGGWETQYFGPGTRLLVL.

The CDR3 protein is CASSLEERGTYEQYF. The CDR3 coding sequence is TGCGCCAGCAGCTTGGAGGAGCGGGGTACCTACGAGCAGTACTTC. The chain uses TRBV5-1 and TRBJ2-7; TRBD2 matches at 7 bases. This CDR3 has 15 residues. CDR1 is SGHRS and CDR2 is YFSETQ in the germline V gene. Trimming cost V 0 bases and J 2 bases; bases outside gene matches: 5.

In this sample, this clone turned up once. J is TRBJ2-7 and V is TRBV27; 11 nucleotides match TRBD2. Germline-derived CDR1 and CDR2 are MNHEY and SMNVEV (reference sequence). V gave up 3 bases and J gave up 5 bases; unmatched junction bases: 21. CDR3 length equals 20 residues. The CDR3 DNA follows: TGTGCCAGCAGTTTCGGCAGGGCTCTAGCGGGAGGTCCCCGCTTACACGAGCAGTACTTC. Its protein is CASSFGRALAGGPRLHEQYF.

The chain has TRBV7-2 and TRBJ2-7; D ambiguous. V was clipped by 1 base and J by 4 bases, with 11 bases between them. The CDR3 runs to 14 residues. The germline V gene has CDR1 SGHTA and CDR2 FQGNSA. For the CDR3, the DNA is TGTGCCAGCAGCTTAGGGAGAGAACTGTACGAGCAGTACTTC. Translation gives CASSLGRELYEQYF.

This chain uses TRBV28 with TRBJ2-5; 10 nucleotides match TRBD1. The DNA end lines up better with TRBJ2-7; the J call may be wrong. The CDR3 is 16 residues long. Looked up from germline, CDR1 is MDHEN and CDR2 is SYDVKM. The CDR3 loop is CASRRPGQGTSYEQYF. The DNA for the CDR3 is TGTGCCAGCAGGAGACCGGGACAGGGGACTTCCTACGAGCAGTACTTC.

V usage is TRBV27 and J usage is TRBJ2-1; TRBD2 matches 14 bases. The junction had 3 bases not matched to a gene; V was cut back by 4 bases and J by 7 bases. Germline V gives CDR1 MNHEY, CDR2 SMNVEV (reference sequence). The CDR3 is 15 amino acids. CDR3 bases: TGTGCCAGCAGTTCCGGGACTAGCGGGAGTAATGAGCAGTTCTTC. It translates to CASSSGTSGSNEQFF.

Details on this clone: Distinct nucleotide sequences in the sample also encode this CDR3. The V gene is TRBV5-1, the J gene TRBJ2-7; D may correspond to TRBD1 or TRBD2 (5 bases each). Trimming took 0 bases from V and 2 from J, leaving 9 bases between them. The CDR3 is 14 residues long. The germline gives CDR1 SGHRS, CDR2 YFSETQ. The CDR3 loop is CASSLGDPPYEQYF. CDR3 sequence (DNA): TGCGCCAGCAGCTTGGGGGACCCCCCCTACGAGCAGTACTTC.

This sequence joins TRBV13 and TRBJ2-7; TRBD2 might be the D (6 bases). Deletions cut 3 bases from V and 6 bases from J, with 12 bases between. The length of the CDR3 is 13 residues. The V gene's germline CDR1 is PRHDT and CDR2 FYEKMQ (reference sequence). CDR3 sequence reads: CASSLTGTREQYF. DNA of the CDR3: TGTGCCAGCAGCTTGACGGGGACTCGCGAGCAGTACTTC.

This chain joins TRBV6-1 and TRBJ1-1; TRBD1 aligns across 7 bases. With V trimmed by 6 bases and J by 1 base, 5 bases remained unmatched. The CDR3 loop spans 14 amino acids. The germline V gene encodes CDR1 MNHNS and CDR2 SASEGT. The CDR3 region has the DNA TGTGCCAGCAGCGTGACAGGGTCGAACACTGAAGCTTTCTTT. This sequence encodes CASSVTGSNTEAFF.

The chain joins TRBV6-6 to TRBJ2-1, with D unresolved. Trimming removed 4 bases at V and 2 bases at J, with 6 bases between. This CDR3 comprises 13 residues. From germline, CDR1 is MNHNY and CDR2 SVGAGI (reference sequence). The CDR3 nucleotides read TGTGCCAGCAGTTCCGGTCCCTACAATGAGCAGTTCTTC. This gives the protein CASSSGPYNEQFF.

This clone was observed once. This chain joins TRBV7-9 and TRBJ2-3; possibly TRBD2 for D (5 bases). CDR3 length equals 12 residues. Germline loops: CDR1 SEHNR, CDR2 FQNEAQ (reference sequence). Trimming stripped 1 base from V and 11 bases from J, with 10 bases between. The CDR3 reads CASSLEGGRQYF. The CDR3 region has the DNA TGTGCCAGCAGCTTAGAGGGCGGGCGGCAGTATTTT. Variable domain in full (rest from reference TRBV7-9 and TRBJ2-3): DTGVSQNPRHKITKRGQNVTFRCDPISEHNRLYWYRQTLGQGPEFLTYFQNEAQLEKSRLLSDRFSAERPKGSFSTLEIQRTEQGDSAMYLCASSLEGGRQYFGPGTRLTVL.

In the case of this clone: Given a far larger clone just one base away, this is likely a sequencing read error. J is TRBJ1-5 and V is TRBV18; the match to TRBD1 covers 7 bases. This CDR3 comprises 13 residues. Germline assignment: CDR1 KGHSH and CDR2 LQKENI. J gave up 6 bases and V 1 base, and 0 bases lay outside the gene matches. This CDR3 reads CASSPQGAQPQHF. CDR3 nucleotide sequence: TGTGCCAGCTCACCACAGGGGGCTCAGCCCCAGCATTTT.

The rearrangement links TRBV19 to TRBJ2-7; D call uncertain. The V end lost 6 bases, the J end lost 3 bases, and 15 bases lay between the germline ends. The CDR3 has 14 residues. CDR1 LNHDA and CDR2 SQIVND come from the germline V gene (reference sequence). The CDR3 nucleotides are TGTGCCAGTAGAGTCCGGATCCAGGACTACGAGCAGTACTTC. It translates to CASRVRIQDYEQYF.

V usage is TRBV7-8 and J usage is TRBJ2-5; possibly TRBD1 or TRBD2 for D (5 bases each). Germline V gene sequence: CDR1 SGHVS, CDR2 FQNEAQ. Between the trimmed V and J ends, which lost 1 base and 4 bases, there was a span of 13 bases. The length of the CDR3 is 15 residues. This CDR3 is CASSLDGALGETQYF. The CDR3 nucleotides read TGTGCCAGCAGCTTAGACGGGGCACTGGGAGAGACCCAGTACTTC.

The DNA of the CDR3 is TGCGCCAGCAGGCTAGCGGGAGCTTACAATGAGCAGTTCTTC. Amino acids: CASRLAGAYNEQFF. This chain joins TRBV10-2 and TRBJ2-1; 10 bases are shared with TRBD2. This CDR3 spans 14 amino acids. CDR1 WSHSY and CDR2 SAAADI come from the germline V gene. V lost 6 bases, J lost 4 bases, and 3 bases stayed unmatched.